This TCR beta chain was sequenced for a study of blood T cell repertoires in COVID-19. About the research overall: Sample material is recorded as cDNA or gDNA derived from T cells, B-cell-depleted T cells, or PBMCs.

This CDR3 spans 12 amino acids. V was clipped by 6 bases and J by 11 bases, with 16 bases between them. The germline gives CDR1 MDHEN, CDR2 SYDVKM. Authors' data handling: Nucleated cell number was recorded as an estimate derived from reference gene primer amplification. Some clones are missing from TCRdb's copy, which holds only in-frame ones; the method was immunoSEQ multiplex PCR. V, J and clone size derive from that table, while D and trimming were established from the DNA sequence. The data show about 250,000 clones, with 85% to 90% seen just once and less than 2.5% held by the top ten. Participant ages covered about 18 to 90 years across 24 US areas. Recovered status in Cohort 3 required two negative PCRs, clearance, or symptom resolution.

Specimen: PBMCs or T cells enriched from blood (not recorded which). The V and J genes are TRBV28 and TRBJ1-1; no firm D call. This receptor was obtained from a woman aged 18-35 years who had recovered from COVID-19. CDR3 loop: CASRSPSRHAFF. For the CDR3, the DNA is TGTGCCAGCAGATCCCCGTCCAGGCATGCTTTCTTT.